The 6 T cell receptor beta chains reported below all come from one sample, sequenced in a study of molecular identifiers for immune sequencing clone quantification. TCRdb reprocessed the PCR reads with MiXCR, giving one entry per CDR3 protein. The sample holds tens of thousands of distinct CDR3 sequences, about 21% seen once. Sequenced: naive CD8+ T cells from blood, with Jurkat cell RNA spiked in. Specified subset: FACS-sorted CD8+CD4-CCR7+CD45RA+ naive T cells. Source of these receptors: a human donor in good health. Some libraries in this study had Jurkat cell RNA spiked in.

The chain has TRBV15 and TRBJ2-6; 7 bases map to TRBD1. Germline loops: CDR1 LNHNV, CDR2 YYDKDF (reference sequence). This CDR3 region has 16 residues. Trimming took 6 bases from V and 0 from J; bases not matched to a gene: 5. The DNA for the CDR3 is TGTGCCACCAGAAACCGGGACAGCTCTGGGGCCAACGTCCTGACTTTC. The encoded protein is CATRNRDSSGANVLTF.

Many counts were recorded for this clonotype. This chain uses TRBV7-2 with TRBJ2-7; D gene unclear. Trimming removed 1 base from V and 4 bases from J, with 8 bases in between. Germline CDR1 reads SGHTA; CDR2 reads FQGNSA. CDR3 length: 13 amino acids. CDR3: CASSLGVGYEQYF. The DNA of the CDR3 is TGTGCCAGCAGCTTAGGTGTGGGGTACGAGCAGTACTTC.

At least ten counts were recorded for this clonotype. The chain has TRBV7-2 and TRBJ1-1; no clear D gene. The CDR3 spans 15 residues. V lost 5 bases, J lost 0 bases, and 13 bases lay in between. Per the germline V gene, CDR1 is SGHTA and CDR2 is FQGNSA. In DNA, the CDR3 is TGTGCCAGCAGCGCAGTACAGAGCATGAACACTGAAGCTTTCTTT. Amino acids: CASSAVQSMNTEAFF.

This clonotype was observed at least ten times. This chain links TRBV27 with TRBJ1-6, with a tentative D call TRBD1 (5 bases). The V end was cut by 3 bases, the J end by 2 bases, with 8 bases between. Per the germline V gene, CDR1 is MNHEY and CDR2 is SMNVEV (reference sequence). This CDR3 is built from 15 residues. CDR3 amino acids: CASSLQGTYNSPLHF. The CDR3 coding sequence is TGTGCCAGCAGTTTGCAGGGAACCTATAATTCACCCCTCCACTTT.

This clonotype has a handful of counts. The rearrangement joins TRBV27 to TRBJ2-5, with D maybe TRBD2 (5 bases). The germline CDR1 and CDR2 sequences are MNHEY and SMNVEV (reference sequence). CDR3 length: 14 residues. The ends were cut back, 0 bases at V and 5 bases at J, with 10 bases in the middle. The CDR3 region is CASSLSGVTETQYF. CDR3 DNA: TGTGCCAGCAGTTTATCGGGAGTAACGGAGACCCAGTACTTC.

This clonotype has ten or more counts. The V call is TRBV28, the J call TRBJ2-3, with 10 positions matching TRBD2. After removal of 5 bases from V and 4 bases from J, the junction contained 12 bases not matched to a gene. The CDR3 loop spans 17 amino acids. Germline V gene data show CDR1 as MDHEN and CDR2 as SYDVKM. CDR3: CASSPNPQREGADTQYF. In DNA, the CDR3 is TGTGCCAGCAGTCCCAACCCCCAGCGGGAGGGGGCAGATACGCAGTATTTT.